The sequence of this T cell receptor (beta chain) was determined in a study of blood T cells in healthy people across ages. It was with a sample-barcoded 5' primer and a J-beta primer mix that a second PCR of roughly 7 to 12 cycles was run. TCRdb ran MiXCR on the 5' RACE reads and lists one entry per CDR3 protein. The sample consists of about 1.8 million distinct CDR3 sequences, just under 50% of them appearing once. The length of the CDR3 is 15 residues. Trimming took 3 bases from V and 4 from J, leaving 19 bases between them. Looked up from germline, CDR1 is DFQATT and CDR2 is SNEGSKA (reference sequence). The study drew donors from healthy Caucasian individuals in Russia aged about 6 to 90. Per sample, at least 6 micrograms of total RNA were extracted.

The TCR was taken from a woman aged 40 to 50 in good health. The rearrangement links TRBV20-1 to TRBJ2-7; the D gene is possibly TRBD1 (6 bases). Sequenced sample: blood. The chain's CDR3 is CSARTDNVGAYEQYF. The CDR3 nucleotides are TGCAGTGCTAGGACTGATAATGTGGGGGCATACGAGCAGTACTTC.